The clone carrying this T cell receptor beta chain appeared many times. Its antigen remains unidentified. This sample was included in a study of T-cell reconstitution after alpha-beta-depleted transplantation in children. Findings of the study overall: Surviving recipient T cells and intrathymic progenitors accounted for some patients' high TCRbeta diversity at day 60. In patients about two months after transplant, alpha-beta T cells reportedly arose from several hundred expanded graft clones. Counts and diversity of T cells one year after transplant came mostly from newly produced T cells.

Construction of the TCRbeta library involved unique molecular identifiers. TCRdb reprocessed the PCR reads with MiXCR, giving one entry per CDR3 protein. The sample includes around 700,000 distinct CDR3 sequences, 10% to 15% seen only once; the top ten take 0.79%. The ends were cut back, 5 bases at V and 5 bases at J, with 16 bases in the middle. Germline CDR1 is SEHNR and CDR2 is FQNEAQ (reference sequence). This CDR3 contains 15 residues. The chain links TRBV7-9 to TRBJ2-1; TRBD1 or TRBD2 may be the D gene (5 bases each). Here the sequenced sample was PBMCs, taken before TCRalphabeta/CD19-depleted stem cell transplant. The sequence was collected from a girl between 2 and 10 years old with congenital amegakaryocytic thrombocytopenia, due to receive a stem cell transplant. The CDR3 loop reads CASSVRDPPNNEQFF. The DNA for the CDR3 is TGTGCCAGCAGCGTACGGGACCCTCCTAACAATGAGCAGTTCTTC. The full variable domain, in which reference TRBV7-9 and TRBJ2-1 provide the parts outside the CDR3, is DTGVSQNPRHKITKRGQNVTFRCDPISEHNRLYWYRQTLGQGPEFLTYFQNEAQLEKSRLLSDRFSAERPKGSFSTLEIQRTEQGDSAMYLCASSVRDPPNNEQFFGPGTRLTVL.